The clone carrying this TCR beta chain was seen a handful of times. Its antigen is not known. These data are taken from a study of sequential checkpoint blockade in melanoma. Germline V gives CDR1 MNHGY, CDR2 SAAAGT. The CDR3 spans 14 residues. V dropped 0 bases and J dropped 2 bases, with 8 bases sitting between them. Treatment reported: randomized to nivolumab then ipilimumab (arm A) or the reverse (arm B). Study findings and constraints: Mutational load did not correlate with tumor T-cell fraction or clonality.

Only in-frame clones appear in the TCRdb table, and some are missing; sequencing was by immunoSEQ multiplex PCR. The sample gives 5,000 to 7,000 clones, roughly a fifth of which show up once; about 11% is in the top ten. This TCR was recovered from a human donor with melanoma. The gene calls are TRBV6-8 and TRBJ2-7, with D unresolved. The specimen comprised tumor tissue (inferred from file names), sampled from a patient given nivolumab and ipilimumab in sequence. The CDR3, as DNA: TGTGCCAGCAGTTACTCGCCAGGCCCCTACGAGCAGTACTTC. It translates to CASSYSPGPYEQYF.